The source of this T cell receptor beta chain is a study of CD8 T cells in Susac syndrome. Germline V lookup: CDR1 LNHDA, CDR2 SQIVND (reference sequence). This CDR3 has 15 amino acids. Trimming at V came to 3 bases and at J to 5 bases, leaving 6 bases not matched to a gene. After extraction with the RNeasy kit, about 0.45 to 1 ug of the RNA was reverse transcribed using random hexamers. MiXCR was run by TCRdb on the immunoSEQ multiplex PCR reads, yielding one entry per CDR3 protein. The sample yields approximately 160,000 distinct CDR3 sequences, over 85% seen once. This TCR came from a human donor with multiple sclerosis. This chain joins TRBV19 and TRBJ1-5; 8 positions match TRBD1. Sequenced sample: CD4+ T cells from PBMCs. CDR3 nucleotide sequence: TGTGCCAGTAGTATCATTTCAGGGGGCGATCAGCCCCAGCATTTT. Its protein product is CASSIISGGDQPQHF.